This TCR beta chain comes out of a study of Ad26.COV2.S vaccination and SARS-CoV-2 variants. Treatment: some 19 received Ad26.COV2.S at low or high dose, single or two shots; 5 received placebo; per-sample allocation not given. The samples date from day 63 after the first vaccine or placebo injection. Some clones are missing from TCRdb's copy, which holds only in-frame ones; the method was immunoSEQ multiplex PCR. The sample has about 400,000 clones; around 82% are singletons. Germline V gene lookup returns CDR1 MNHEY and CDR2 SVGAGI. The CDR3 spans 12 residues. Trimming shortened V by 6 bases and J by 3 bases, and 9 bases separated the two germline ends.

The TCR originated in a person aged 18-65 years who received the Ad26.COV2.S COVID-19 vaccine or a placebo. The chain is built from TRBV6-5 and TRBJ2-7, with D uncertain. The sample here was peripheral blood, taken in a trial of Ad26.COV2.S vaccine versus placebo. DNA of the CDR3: TGTGCCAGCAGCCGTGGGTACTACGAGCAGTACTTC. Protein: CASSRGYYEQYF.